Reported below is one TCR beta chain. The antigen remains undetermined. This sample is part of a study of T cell responses to AZD1222 COVID-19 vaccine. Study-level findings and limits: Spike-specific TCR breadth and depth rose after two AZD1222 doses. Across spike, vaccine-associated CD4 TCRs were found, dominant at 160-218 and 743-854. Possibly, clonal diversity was underestimated; donors were largely white British and included more females. Only 5 or 6 people who got AZD1222 tested seropositive at baseline.

Here immunoSEQ multiplex PCR was the method, and the copy in TCRdb shows in-frame clones only, minus some. The sample lists 95,000 to 150,000 clones, roughly 90% occurring once. In germline, CDR1 is SQVTM, CDR2 ANQGSEA. V was trimmed by 3 bases and J by 5 bases, leaving 7 bases between them. This CDR3 contains 12 residues. The chain combines TRBV29-1 with TRBJ1-4, with D possibly matching TRBD1 (5 bases). The sequenced sample was peripheral blood, obtained 28 days after the second AZD1222 dose. This clonotype was obtained from an adult who received the AZD1222 COVID-19 vaccine. The CDR3 loop is CSVEGDNEKLFF. CDR3 DNA sequence: TGCAGCGTTGAGGGGGACAATGAAAAACTGTTTTTT.